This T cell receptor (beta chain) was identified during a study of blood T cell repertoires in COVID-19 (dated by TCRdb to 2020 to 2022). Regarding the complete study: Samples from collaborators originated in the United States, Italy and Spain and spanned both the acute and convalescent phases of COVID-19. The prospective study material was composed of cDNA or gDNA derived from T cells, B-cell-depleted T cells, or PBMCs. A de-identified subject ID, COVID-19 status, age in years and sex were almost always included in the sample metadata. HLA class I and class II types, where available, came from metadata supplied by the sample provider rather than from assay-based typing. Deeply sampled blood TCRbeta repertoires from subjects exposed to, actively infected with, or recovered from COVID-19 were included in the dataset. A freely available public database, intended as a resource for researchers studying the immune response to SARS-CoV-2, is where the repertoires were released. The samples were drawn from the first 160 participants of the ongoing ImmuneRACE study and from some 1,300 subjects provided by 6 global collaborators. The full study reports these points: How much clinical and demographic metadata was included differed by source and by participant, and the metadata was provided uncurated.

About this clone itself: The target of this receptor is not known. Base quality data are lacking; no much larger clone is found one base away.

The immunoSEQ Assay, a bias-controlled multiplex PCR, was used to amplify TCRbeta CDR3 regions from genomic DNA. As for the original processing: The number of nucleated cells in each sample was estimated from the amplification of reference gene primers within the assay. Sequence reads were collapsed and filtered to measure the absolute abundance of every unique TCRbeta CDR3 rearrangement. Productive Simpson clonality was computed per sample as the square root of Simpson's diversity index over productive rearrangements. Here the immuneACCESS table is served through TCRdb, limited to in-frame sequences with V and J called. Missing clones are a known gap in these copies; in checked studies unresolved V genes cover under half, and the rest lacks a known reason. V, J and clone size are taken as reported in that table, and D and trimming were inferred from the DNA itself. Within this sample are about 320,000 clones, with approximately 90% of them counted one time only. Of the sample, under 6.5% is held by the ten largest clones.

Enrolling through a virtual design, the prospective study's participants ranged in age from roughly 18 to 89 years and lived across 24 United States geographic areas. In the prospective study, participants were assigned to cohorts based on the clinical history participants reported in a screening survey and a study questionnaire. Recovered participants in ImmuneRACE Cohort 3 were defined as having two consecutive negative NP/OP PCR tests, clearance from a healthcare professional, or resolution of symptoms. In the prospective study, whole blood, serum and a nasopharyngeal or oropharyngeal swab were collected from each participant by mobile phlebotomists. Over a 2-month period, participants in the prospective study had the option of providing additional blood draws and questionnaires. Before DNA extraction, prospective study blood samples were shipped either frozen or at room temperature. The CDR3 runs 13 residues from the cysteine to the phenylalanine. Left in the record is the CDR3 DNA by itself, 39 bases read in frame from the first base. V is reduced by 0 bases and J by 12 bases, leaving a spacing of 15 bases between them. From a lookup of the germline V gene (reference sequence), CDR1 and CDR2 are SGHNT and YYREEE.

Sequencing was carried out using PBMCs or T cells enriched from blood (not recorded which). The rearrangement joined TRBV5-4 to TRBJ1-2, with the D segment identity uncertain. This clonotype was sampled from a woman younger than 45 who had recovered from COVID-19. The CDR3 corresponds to CASSLDGIERDTF. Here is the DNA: TGTGCCAGCAGCTTGGATGGCATCGAGAGGGACACCTTC. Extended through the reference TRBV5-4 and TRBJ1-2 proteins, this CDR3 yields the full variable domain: ETGVTQSPTHLIKTRGQQVTLRCSSQSGHNTVSWYQQALGQGPQFIFQYYREEENGRGNFPPRFSGLQFPNYSSELNVNALELDDSALYLCASSLDGIERDTFGSGTRLTVV.